Described below is a single T cell receptor (beta chain) sequence and its context. No antigen is known for it. This record belongs to a study of T-cell memory formation after mild COVID-19. General study points: Cross-reactive memory appears to have joined, as suggested by some responding clones showing up in pre-infection memory. Clones that shrank (day 15 to 85) were balanced CD4/CD8, whereas later expanders leaned CD4+. What remained unconfirmed was the SARS-CoV-2 specificity of second-wave clones peaking on day 37.

Germline V gene lookup returns CDR1 DFQATT and CDR2 SNEGSKA (reference sequence). This CDR3 contains 14 residues. Losses at the gene ends were 3 bases for V and 7 bases for J; bases not matched to a gene: 8. TCRdb processed the 5' RACE reads anew with MiXCR; each CDR3 protein has one entry. Counted here are hundreds of thousands of distinct CDR3 sequences, around a quarter occurring once; the ten biggest clones make up around 13%. The source of this sequence is an adult woman who had mild COVID-19 (a few samples of this study predate the infection). Cell type and time point are not known. V gene TRBV20-1 combines with J gene TRBJ1-4; 7 bases line up with TRBD1. Source material: PBMCs or a T cell subset sorted from them (not recorded which). In DNA, the CDR3 is TGCAGTGCTAGGGAAACAGGGGTCGGTGAAAAACTGTTTTTT. Protein product: CSARETGVGEKLFF.